One TCR beta chain is described in this entry. Template material for amplifying TCR beta CDR3 regions consisted of RNA transcripts. The primer set for the first-round RT-PCR of the TCR CDR3 was HTBI. TCRdb passed the multiplex PCR reads through MiXCR, listing each CDR3 protein once. Among more than 550,000 distinct CDR3 sequences, roughly 17% were seen once, and the ten largest hold 15% to 19%. The data were obtained in a study of T cells in Graves' hyperthyroidism and ophthalmopathy. The sequence derives from a man aged 45-65 years with Graves' hyperthyroidism. What was sequenced was blood.

The chain's CDR3 is CASSLFEQGGTDTQYF. CDR3 DNA sequence: TGTGCCAGCAGCTTATTCGAACAGGGGGGAACAGATACGCAGTATTTT. V and J are TRBV7-9 and TRBJ2-3; 8 bases match TRBD1. Germline V gene sequence: CDR1 SEHNR, CDR2 FQNEAQ (reference sequence). After removal of 2 bases from V and 3 bases from J, the junction contained 7 bases not matched to a gene. CDR3 length equals 16 residues. Full variable domain (outside the CDR3, taken from reference TRBV7-9 and TRBJ2-3): DTGVSQNPRHKITKRGQNVTFRCDPISEHNRLYWYRQTLGQGPEFLTYFQNEAQLEKSRLLSDRFSAERPKGSFSTLEIQRTEQGDSAMYLCASSLFEQGGTDTQYFGPGTRLTVL.